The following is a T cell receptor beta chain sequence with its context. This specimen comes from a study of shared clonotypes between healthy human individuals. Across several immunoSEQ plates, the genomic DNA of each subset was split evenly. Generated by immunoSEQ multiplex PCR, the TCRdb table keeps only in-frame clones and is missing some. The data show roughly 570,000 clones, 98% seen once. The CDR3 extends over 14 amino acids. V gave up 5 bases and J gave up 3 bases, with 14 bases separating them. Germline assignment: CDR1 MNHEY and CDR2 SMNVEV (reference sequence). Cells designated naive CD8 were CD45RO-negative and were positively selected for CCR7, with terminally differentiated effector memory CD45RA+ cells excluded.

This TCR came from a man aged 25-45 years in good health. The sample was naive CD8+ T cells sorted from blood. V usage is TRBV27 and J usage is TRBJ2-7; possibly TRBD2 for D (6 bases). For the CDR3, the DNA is TGTGCCAGCAGTAAATACGGGAGACTCTACGAGCAGTACTTC. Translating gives CASSKYGRLYEQYF.